This TCR beta chain was recorded in a study of control samples from healthy donors and cancer patients. Some clones are missing from TCRdb's copy, which holds only in-frame ones; the method was immunoSEQ multiplex PCR. Of 77,000 or so clones listed, 75% to 95% are singletons. Trimming took off 4 bases at V and 7 bases at J, with 20 bases between the two ends. CDR1 is KGHSH and CDR2 is LQKENI in the germline V gene. CDR3 length equals 15 residues. V and J are TRBV18 and TRBJ2-7; no clear D gene. Specimen: blood. This receptor was identified in a man aged 25 to 40 in good health. The CDR3 here is CASSLGVLPTGEQYF. The CDR3 nucleotides read TGTGCCAGCTCACTTGGGGTCTTACCAACCGGTGAGCAGTACTTC. The whole variable domain, filled in from reference TRBV18 and TRBJ2-7, reads NAGVMQNPRHLVRRRGQEARLRCSPMKGHSHVYWYRQLPEEGLKFMVYLQKENIIDESGMPKERFSAEFPKEGPSILRIQQVVRGDSAAYFCASSLGVLPTGEQYFGPGTRLTVT.